This TCR beta chain came from a study of blood T cell repertoires in COVID-19. Study overall: Samples taken during acute and convalescent COVID-19 were collected in the United States, Italy and Spain. Sources were T cells, B-cell-depleted T cells, or PBMCs; the material itself was cDNA or gDNA.

The count of this clone is one. Original processing methods: Reference gene primers were amplified, and this amplification served to estimate nucleated cell counts. The protocol was immunoSEQ multiplex PCR, while the TCRdb copy is restricted to in-frame clones and leaves out a portion. That table is the source of V, J and clone size, and D and trimming were worked out from the DNA. This table has 250,000 to 300,000 clones, around three quarters appearing once. Germline V gene data show CDR1 as SGHKS and CDR2 as YYEKEE (reference sequence). The CDR3 sequence is 14 residues long. V gave up 4 bases and J gave up 5 bases; unmatched junction bases: 3.

The V and J genes are TRBV5-5 and TRBJ1-5; TRBD1 matches at 10 bases. The TCR was taken from a woman older than 75 with acute or convalescent COVID-19. Sequencing was done on a sample of peripheral blood. This CDR3 reads CASSLTGGDQPQHF. The CDR3 nucleotides are TGTGCCAGCAGCCTGACAGGGGGCGATCAGCCCCAGCATTTT.